Below are 28 T cell receptor beta chains sequenced from a single sample in a study of patients and donors after allogeneic stem cell transplantation. Using its own MiXCR run on the RT-PCR reads, TCRdb lists one record per CDR3 protein. The sample lists about 960,000 distinct CDR3 sequences, around 17% occurring once. The sample consisted of blood, either unsorted or a sorted T cell fraction (not recorded which). The receptors were sampled from a human donor who was either an allogeneic HSCT recipient or a stem cell or donor lymphocyte infusion donor (not recorded which). It is not recorded whose cells these are; they may come from a transplant donor.

This clonotype was seen only a few times. This chain connects TRBV29-1 to TRBJ2-3; TRBD2 is a possible D gene (6 bases). The CDR3 extends over 14 amino acids. V dropped 6 bases and J dropped 2 bases, with 15 bases sitting between them. The germline gives CDR1 SQVTM, CDR2 ANQGSEA. The CDR3 sequence: CSVDYRSSTDTQYF. The CDR3 nucleotides read TGCAGCGTGGACTACAGGAGTTCCACAGATACGCAGTATTTT.

The genes are TRBV6-5 and TRBJ1-6; the D is unclear. This CDR3 has 14 amino acids. Between the trimmed V and J ends, which lost 3 bases and 7 bases, there was a span of 10 bases. Germline V gives CDR1 MNHEY, CDR2 SVGAGI. The CDR3: CASSYSVGNSPLHF. The DNA of the CDR3 is TGTGCCAGCAGTTATTCGGTTGGGAATTCACCCCTCCACTTT.

This clonotype was detected only a few times. The chain links TRBV24-1 to TRBJ2-7; the match to TRBD1 covers 8 bases. Germline assignment: CDR1 KGHDR and CDR2 SFDVKD. CDR3 length: 14 amino acids. With V trimmed by 3 bases and J by 3 bases, 3 bases remained unmatched. This chain's CDR3 is CATSDRTGIYEQYF. The CDR3 region has the DNA TGTGCCACCAGTGATCGGACAGGGATCTACGAGCAGTACTTC.

The chain uses TRBV2 and TRBJ2-5; 8 bases match TRBD2. V was pared by 2 bases and J by 5 bases, with 7 bases of the junction left unmatched. CDR3 length: 15 amino acids. Per germline, CDR1 SNHLY and CDR2 FYNNEI. CDR3 sequence: CASSETGGTGETQYF. CDR3 nucleotide sequence: TGTGCCAGCAGTGAAACGGGAGGGACGGGGGAGACCCAGTACTTC.

This clonotype was seen only a few times. V is TRBV5-5 and J is TRBJ1-4; D not certain. In germline, CDR1 is SGHKS, CDR2 YYEKEE (reference sequence). Trimming took 3 bases from V and 0 from J, leaving 12 bases between them. This CDR3 contains 16 residues. CDR3 residues: CASSSAGGSTNEKLFF. Written as DNA, the CDR3 is TGTGCCAGCAGCTCGGCAGGTGGTTCAACTAATGAAAAACTGTTTTTT. The variable domain in full, completed from reference TRBV5-5 and TRBJ1-4, reads DAGVTQSPTHLIKTRGQQVTLRCSPISGHKSVSWYQQVLGQGPQFIFQYYEKEERGRGNFPDRFSARQFPNYSSELNVNALLLGDSALYLCASSSAGGSTNEKLFFGSGTQLSVL.

J is TRBJ2-1 and V is TRBV10-3; possibly TRBD2 for D (6 bases). The CDR3 has 14 amino acids. Trimming cost V 7 bases and J 8 bases, with 18 bases left between them. Germline V gene sequence: CDR1 ENHRY, CDR2 SYGVKD. The CDR3 coding sequence is TGTGCCATCAAAGCGCCTAGTTCGGGGGATGAGCAGTTCTTC. As protein: CAIKAPSSGDEQFF.

The chain carries TRBV4-1 and TRBJ2-3; D uncertain. This CDR3 is built from 17 residues. V was clipped by 3 bases and J by 0 bases, with 16 bases between them. From germline, CDR1 is MGHRA and CDR2 YSYEKL. This CDR3 reads CASSHPGRSGSTDTQYF. The CDR3 nucleotides read TGCGCCAGCAGCCATCCCGGACGATCTGGGAGCACAGATACGCAGTATTTT.

The table lists this clonotype with a few counts. This rearrangement joins TRBV6-1 to TRBJ2-2; 9 bases are a match to TRBD2. Losses at the gene ends were 7 bases for V and 4 bases for J; bases not matched to a gene: 7. The CDR3 is 15 residues long. Germline assignment: CDR1 MNHNS and CDR2 SASEGT. The CDR3 region has the DNA TGTGCCAGCACAGGTAGCGGGAGCGGCACCGGGGAGCTGTTTTTT. This translates into CASTGSGSGTGELFF.

This sequence joins TRBV30 and TRBJ2-7, with D maybe TRBD2 (6 bases). Between the trimmed V and J ends, which lost 0 bases and 6 bases, there was a span of 15 bases. The CDR3 is 14 residues long. The V gene's germline CDR1 is GTSNPN and CDR2 SVGIG (reference sequence). The CDR3, as DNA: TGTGCCTGGAGTGTAATGGGGGGTGTCACCGAGCAGTACTTC. Protein sequence: CAWSVMGGVTEQYF. The full variable domain, with the rest looked up from reference TRBV30 and TRBJ2-7, is SQTIHQWPATLVQPVGSPLSLECTVEGTSNPNLYWYRQAAGRGLQLLFYSVGIGQISSEVPQNLSASRPQDRQFILSSKKLLLSDSGFYLCAWSVMGGVTEQYFGPGTRLTVT.

This clonotype was recorded a few times. This chain joins TRBV27 and TRBJ2-7; D remains ambiguous. The V end was cut by 3 bases, the J end by 7 bases, with 10 bases between. The CDR3 has 12 amino acids. Looked up from germline, CDR1 is MNHEY and CDR2 is SMNVEV (reference sequence). This chain's CDR3 is CASSFSLGEQYF. The CDR3 region has the DNA TGTGCCAGCAGTTTCTCTCTTGGGGAGCAGTACTTC.

This clonotype showed up just a few times. This rearrangement joins TRBV10-3 to TRBJ2-1; 10 bases align to TRBD2. Germline CDR1 ENHRY, CDR2 SYGVKD. This CDR3 has 16 residues. Trimming at V came to 4 bases and at J to 7 bases, leaving 10 bases not matched to a gene. The CDR3, as DNA: TGTGCCATCAGTGTTGGGGAGTCTAGCGGGAGAAATGAGCAGTTCTTC. Its protein product is CAISVGESSGRNEQFF.

This clonotype occurred many times. The rearrangement joins TRBV5-1 to TRBJ2-3, with D possibly being TRBD2 (5 bases). The V and J ends lost 6 bases and 4 bases respectively, with 15 bases between them. Germline V gene data show CDR1 as SGHRS and CDR2 as YFSETQ. This CDR3 spans 14 amino acids. The CDR3 nucleotides are TGCGCCAGCACCCATACCGGGGATTCAGATACGCAGTATTTT. This sequence encodes CASTHTGDSDTQYF.

The chain uses TRBV20-1 and TRBJ1-5; 10 nucleotides agree with TRBD1. V dropped 5 bases and J dropped 5; count of bases not matched to a gene: 12. Germline V lookup: CDR1 DFQATT, CDR2 SNEGSKA (reference sequence). The CDR3 covers 16 residues. The CDR3 nucleotides are TGCAGTGCTCACGTCTATGGGACAGGGGAGTATCAGCCCCAGCATTTT. This codes for CSAHVYGTGEYQPQHF.

This clonotype showed up just a few times. V usage is TRBV24-1 and J usage is TRBJ2-2; 8 nucleotides align to TRBD1. The CDR3 consists of 17 residues. V lost 4 bases, J lost 1 base, and 7 bases stayed unmatched. Germline lookup yields CDR1 KGHDR and CDR2 SFDVKD. As DNA, the CDR3 is TGTGCCACCAGTGAAAATCTCGGACAGGGGAACACCGGGGAGCTGTTTTTT. This translates into CATSENLGQGNTGELFF.

The chain is built from TRBV4-1 and TRBJ2-1, with TRBD2 identical over 11 bases. CDR1 is MGHRA, CDR2 YSYEKL, per germline. The V and J ends lost 0 bases and 14 bases, in that order; junction bases with no gene match: 6. The length of the CDR3 is 14 residues. CDR3 sequence reads: CASSQDLVGLAEFF. The CDR3 DNA follows: TGCGCCAGCAGCCAAGATCTCGTGGGACTAGCGGAGTTCTTC.

This rearrangement joins TRBV7-9 to TRBJ2-7; D tentatively reads TRBD1 or TRBD2 (5 bases each). The V end lost 5 bases, the J end lost 5 bases, and 22 bases lay between the germline ends. Germline-derived CDR1 and CDR2 are SEHNR and FQNEAQ (reference sequence). The CDR3 covers 16 residues. For the CDR3, the DNA is TGTGCCAGCAGCCGCATCGGGGCTAGTGGTAAGGACGAGCAGTACTTC. It encodes CASSRIGASGKDEQYF.

V usage is TRBV18 and J usage is TRBJ2-5; 10 bases are shared with TRBD1. The CDR3 contains 15 residues. With 3 bases clipped from V and 5 bases from J, the junction kept 6 bases outside the gene matches. Germline CDR1 reads KGHSH; CDR2 reads LQKENI. CDR3: CASSPRPGQGETQYF. In DNA form, the CDR3 reads TGTGCCAGCTCACCCAGGCCGGGACAGGGGGAGACCCAGTACTTC.

There are a few counts of this clonotype. This chain links TRBV11-2 with TRBJ2-3, with TRBD1 matching 10 bases. From germline, CDR1 is SGHAT and CDR2 FQNNGV. This CDR3 contains 15 residues. The ends lost 1 base at V and 4 bases at J; junction bases unmatched: 2. The CDR3 nucleotides read TGTGCCAGCAGCTTAGGGGACAGGGGAGCAGATACGCAGTATTTT. Its translation is CASSLGDRGADTQYF.

Comments on this clonotype: This may arise from a read error, as a much more abundant clone is one base away. CDR3 coding DNA: TGCGCCAGCAGCCAAGATGGCGACACAGATACGCAGTATTTT. Protein sequence: CASSQDGDTDTQYF. The J gene is TRBJ2-3, the V gene TRBV4-3; D remains ambiguous. The CDR3 sequence is 14 residues long. With 0 bases removed from V and 2 bases from J, the gap between germline ends came to 6 bases. Germline V gives CDR1 LGHNA, CDR2 YSLEER.

The chain has TRBV9 and TRBJ2-1; 7 nucleotides line up with TRBD1. This CDR3 is built from 19 residues. Germline lookup yields CDR1 SGDLS and CDR2 YYNGEE. J was trimmed by 4 bases and V by 5 bases; bases with no gene match: 21. The DNA for the CDR3 is TGTGCCAGCAGTCTCAATAGTTGGCCGGCAGGGGGAACTTACAATGAGCAGTTCTTC. This translates into CASSLNSWPAGGTYNEQFF.

V and J are TRBV5-4 and TRBJ1-2, with a weak D call TRBD1 (6 bases). Germline CDR1 reads SGHNT; CDR2 reads YYREEE (reference sequence). The CDR3 contains 14 residues. Trimming shortened V by 6 bases and J by 7 bases, and 19 bases separated the two germline ends. In DNA, the CDR3 is TGTGCCAGCATCTCGCAGGGGCAAGCTAGTGGCTACACCTTC. Protein sequence: CASISQGQASGYTF.

The rearrangement joins TRBV5-1 to TRBJ2-7, with D perhaps TRBD1 or TRBD2 (5 bases each). CDR3 length equals 15 residues. The germline V and J ends were trimmed by 2 bases and 1 base, with 13 bases remaining between them. Germline CDR1 SGHRS, CDR2 YFSETQ. The CDR3 DNA is TGCGCCAGCAGCTTTGGCCGGGACCGTTCCTACGAGCAGTACTTC. Translating it yields CASSFGRDRSYEQYF.

The CDR3 sequence is CASIKGGNTEAFF. The CDR3 nucleotides are TGTGCCAGCATTAAGGGGGGGAACACTGAAGCTTTCTTT. The chain couples TRBV5-5 to TRBJ1-1; TRBD1 is a possible D gene (6 bases). Germline CDR1 and CDR2: SGHKS and YYEKEE (reference sequence). CDR3 length: 13 residues. V dropped 6 bases and J dropped 1 base, with 10 bases sitting between them.

V gene TRBV11-2 combines with J gene TRBJ2-5; D remains ambiguous. The CDR3 sequence is 17 residues long. V lost 1 base to trimming and J lost 1 base, with 16 bases between them. The germline V gene has CDR1 SGHAT and CDR2 FQNNGV. CDR3 DNA sequence: TGTGCCAGCAGCTTAGGTAGGAAGGCAACCACCCAAGAGACCCAGTACTTC. It yields the protein CASSLGRKATTQETQYF.

On this clonotype: A read error may produce the germline difference seen at one junction end. The chain links TRBV10-3 to TRBJ2-7; no definite D call. The CDR3 is made up of 11 amino acids. Germline values: CDR1 ENHRY, CDR2 SYGVKD. CDR3 nucleotide sequence: TGTGCCATCAGTGACCTCCTCTCGGCGCACTTC. Residues: CAISDLLSAHF.

This clonotype was seen more than once but under ten times. The gene calls are TRBV20-1 and TRBJ1-2; 8 bases line up with TRBD1. The germline gives CDR1 DFQATT, CDR2 SNEGSKA (reference sequence). The CDR3 extends over 15 amino acids. Germline trimming cut 4 bases from V and 4 bases from J; bases unmatched to any gene: 11. The CDR3 loop reads CSANERGTGGYGYTF. In DNA, the CDR3 is TGCAGTGCTAACGAGAGAGGAACAGGGGGCTATGGCTACACCTTC.

This clonotype was seen a handful of times. The chain has TRBV5-1 and TRBJ1-1; TRBD1 matches at 7 bases. J lost 8 bases, V lost 2 bases, and 3 bases had no gene match. CDR1 and CDR2 from the germline V gene are SGHRS and YFSETQ. This CDR3 spans 12 amino acids. The CDR3: CASSLKGGEAFF. CDR3 bases: TGCGCCAGCAGCTTAAAAGGGGGCGAAGCTTTCTTT.

This clonotype was counted only a few times. The V gene is TRBV5-1, the J gene TRBJ2-5; 7 positions agree with TRBD2. This CDR3 comprises 14 residues. CDR1 SGHRS and CDR2 YFSETQ come from the germline V gene. After removal of 7 bases from V and 1 base from J, the junction contained 7 bases not matched to a gene. DNA for the CDR3: TGCGCCAGCGAACGAACGGGGGGCCAAGAGACCCAGTACTTC. It translates to CASERTGGQETQYF.